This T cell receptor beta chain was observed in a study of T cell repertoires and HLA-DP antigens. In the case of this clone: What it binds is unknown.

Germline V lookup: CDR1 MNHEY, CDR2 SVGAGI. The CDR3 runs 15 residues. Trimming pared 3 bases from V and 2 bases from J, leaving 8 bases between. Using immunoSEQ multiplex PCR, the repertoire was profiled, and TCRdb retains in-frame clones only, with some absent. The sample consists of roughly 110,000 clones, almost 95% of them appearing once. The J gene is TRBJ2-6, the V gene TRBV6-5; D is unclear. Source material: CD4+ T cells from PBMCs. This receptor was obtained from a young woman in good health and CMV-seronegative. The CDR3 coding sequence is TGTGCCAGCAGTTATTTAAAGCCTGGGGCCAACGTCCTGACTTTC. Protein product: CASSYLKPGANVLTF.